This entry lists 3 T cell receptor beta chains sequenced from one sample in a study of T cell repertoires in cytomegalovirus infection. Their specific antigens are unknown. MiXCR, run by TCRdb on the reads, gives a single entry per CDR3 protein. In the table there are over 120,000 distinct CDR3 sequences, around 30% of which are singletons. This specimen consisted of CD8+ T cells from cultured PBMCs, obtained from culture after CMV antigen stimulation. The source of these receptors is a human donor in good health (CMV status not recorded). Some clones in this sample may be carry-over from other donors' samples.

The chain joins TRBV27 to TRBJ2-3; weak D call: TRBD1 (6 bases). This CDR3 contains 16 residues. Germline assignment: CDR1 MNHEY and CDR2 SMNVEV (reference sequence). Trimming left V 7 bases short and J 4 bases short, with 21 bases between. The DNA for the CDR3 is TGTGCCAGCATGATCTACCAGGGGAGTGGTGCAGATACGCAGTATTTT. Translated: CASMIYQGSGADTQYF.

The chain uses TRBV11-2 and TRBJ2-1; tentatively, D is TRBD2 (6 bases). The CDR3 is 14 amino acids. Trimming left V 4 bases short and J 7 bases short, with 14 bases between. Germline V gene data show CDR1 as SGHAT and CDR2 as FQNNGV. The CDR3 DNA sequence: TGTGCCAGCAGCTACCAGACAAGCGGGAATGAGCAGTTCTTC. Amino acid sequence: CASSYQTSGNEQFF.

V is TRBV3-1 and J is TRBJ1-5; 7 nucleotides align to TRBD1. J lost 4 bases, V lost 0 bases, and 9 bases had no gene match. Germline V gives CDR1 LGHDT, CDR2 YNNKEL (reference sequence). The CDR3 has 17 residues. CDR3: CASSQDSPRGENQPQHF. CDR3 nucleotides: TGTGCCAGCAGCCAAGATTCACCCAGGGGGGAAAATCAGCCCCAGCATTTT. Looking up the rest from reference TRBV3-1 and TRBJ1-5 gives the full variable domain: DTAVSQTPKYLVTQMGNDKSIKCEQNLGHDTMYWYKQDSKKFLKIMFSYNNKELIINETVPNRFSPKSPDKAHLNLHINSLELGDSAVYFCASSQDSPRGENQPQHFGDGTRLSIL.